This T cell receptor beta chain was retrieved from a study of CD8 T cells in ankylosing spondylitis. Study findings and constraints: Apparently characteristic of ankylosing spondylitis blood was a TCR beta motif (eight highly homologous variants). Disease-linked clones proved CD8+ and comparatively uncommon in peripheral blood.

A note on this clonotype: Its cognate antigen is unknown.

MiXCR, run by TCRdb on the 5' RACE reads, gives a single entry per CDR3 protein. The table lists some 800,000 distinct CDR3 sequences, approximately 12% of them singletons. CDR3 length: 15 amino acids. V was pared by 7 bases and J by 4 bases, with 18 bases between. CDR1 and CDR2 (germline): MDHEN, SYDVKM. The TCR was taken from a male donor with ankylosing spondylitis. This chain connects TRBV28 to TRBJ2-3; D gene unclear. The material sequenced was blood, either unsorted or a sorted T cell fraction (not recorded which). The CDR3 spells CASIPRALVADTQYF. CDR3 nucleotides: TGTGCCAGCATTCCTCGGGCCCTCGTGGCAGATACGCAGTATTTT. Supplemented by reference TRBV28 and TRBJ2-3, the full variable domain reads DVKVTQSSRYLVKRTGEKVFLECVQDMDHENMFWYRQDPGLGLRLIYFSYDVKMKEKGDIPEGYSVSREKKERFSLILESASTNQTSMYLCASIPRALVADTQYFGPGTRLTVL.